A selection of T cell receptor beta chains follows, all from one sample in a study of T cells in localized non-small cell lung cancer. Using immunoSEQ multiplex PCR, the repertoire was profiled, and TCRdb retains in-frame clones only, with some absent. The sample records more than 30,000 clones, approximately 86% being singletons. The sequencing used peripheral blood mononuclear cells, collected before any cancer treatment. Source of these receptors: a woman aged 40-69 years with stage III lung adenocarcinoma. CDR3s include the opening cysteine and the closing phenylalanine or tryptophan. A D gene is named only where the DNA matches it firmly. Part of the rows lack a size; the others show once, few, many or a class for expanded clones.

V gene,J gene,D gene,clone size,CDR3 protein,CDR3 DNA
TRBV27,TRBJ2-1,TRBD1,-,CASSPDRDNEQFF,TGTGCCAGCAGCCCCGACAGGGACAATGAGCAGTTCTTC
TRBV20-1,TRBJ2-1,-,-,CSARRQNEQFF,TGCAGTGCTAGAAGGCAGAATGAGCAGTTCTTC
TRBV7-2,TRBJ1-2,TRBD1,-,CASSLGGAGGAMGYGYTF,TGTGCCAGCAGCTTAGGGGGCGCAGGGGGCGCGATGGGCTATGGCTACACCTTC
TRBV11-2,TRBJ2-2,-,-,CASSLDVRVSGELFF,TGTGCCAGCAGCTTAGACGTCAGGGTATCCGGGGAGCTGTTTTTT
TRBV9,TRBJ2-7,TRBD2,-,CASSVEPGGPYEQYF,TGTGCCAGCAGCGTAGAGCCGGGAGGTCCCTACGAGCAGTACTTC
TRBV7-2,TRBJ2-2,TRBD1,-,CASSGQAYTGELFF,TGTGCCAGCAGCGGACAGGCCTACACCGGGGAGCTGTTTTTT
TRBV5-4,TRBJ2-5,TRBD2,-,CASSFQLAGGGETQYF,TGTGCCAGCAGCTTCCAACTAGCGGGAGGGGGGGAGACCCAGTACTTC
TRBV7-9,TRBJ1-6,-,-,CASSLDWPPLHF,TGTGCCAGCAGCTTAGACTGGCCACCCCTCCACTTT
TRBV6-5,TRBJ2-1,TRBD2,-,CATEAGGGEQFF,TGTGCCACCGAAGCGGGAGGGGGGGAGCAGTTCTTC
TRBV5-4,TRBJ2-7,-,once,CASSLTGPYEQYF,TGTGCCAGCAGCTTGACAGGCCCCTACGAGCAGTACTTC
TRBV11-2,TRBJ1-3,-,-,CASSPNRAGNTIYF,TGTGCCAGCAGCCCTAACAGGGCTGGAAACACCATATATTTT
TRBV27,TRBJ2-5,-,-,CASSSLGTDTQETQYF,TGTGCCAGCAGTTCCCTAGGGACGGACACCCAAGAGACCCAGTACTTC
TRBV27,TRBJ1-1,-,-,CASSLSWATNTEAFF,TGTGCCAGCAGTTTATCCTGGGCGACGAACACTGAAGCTTTCTTT
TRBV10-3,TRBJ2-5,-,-,CAISKDSGPQETQYF,TGTGCCATCAGTAAGGACAGCGGACCACAAGAGACCCAGTACTTC
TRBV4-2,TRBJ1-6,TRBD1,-,CASSQDYRQGAYNSPLHF,TGTGCCAGCAGCCAAGATTACAGACAGGGGGCTTATAATTCACCCCTCCACTTT
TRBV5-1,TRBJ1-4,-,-,CASSLGRENEKLFF,TGCGCCAGCAGCTTAGGTCGGGAAAATGAAAAACTGTTTTTT
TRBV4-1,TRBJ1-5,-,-,CASSPIAGEQPQHF,TGCGCCAGCAGCCCGATCGCGGGGGAACAGCCCCAGCATTTT
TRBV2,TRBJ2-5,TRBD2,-,CASTRTSRETQYF,TGTGCCAGCACCCGGACTAGTCGAGAGACCCAGTACTTC
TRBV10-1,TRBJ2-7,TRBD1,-,CASSESQGGQQGEQYF,TGCGCCAGCAGTGAGTCCCAAGGGGGACAGCAGGGTGAGCAGTACTTC
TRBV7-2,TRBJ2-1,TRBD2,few,CASSLGGGGATDEQFF,TGTGCCAGCAGCTTAGGCGGCGGGGGGGCGACCGATGAGCAGTTCTTC
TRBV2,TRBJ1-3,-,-,CASSEYSRNTIYF,TGTGCCAGCAGTGAGTACAGCCGAAACACCATATATTTT
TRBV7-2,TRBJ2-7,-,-,CASSLRAGNLAYEQYF,TGTGCCAGCAGCCTCCGCGCGGGGAACCTCGCCTACGAGCAGTACTTC
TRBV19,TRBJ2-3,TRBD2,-,CASSASGTSGGVDTQYF,TGTGCCAGTAGTGCGTCCGGGACTAGCGGGGGGGTAGATACGCAGTATTTT
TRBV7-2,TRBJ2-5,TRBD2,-,CASSLAREWAQETQYF,TGTGCCAGCAGCTTAGCGCGGGAGTGGGCCCAAGAGACCCAGTACTTC
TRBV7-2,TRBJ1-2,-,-,CASSLLTPRYGYTF,TGTGCCAGCAGCTTACTGACACCTCGTTATGGCTACACCTTC
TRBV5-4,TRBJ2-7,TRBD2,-,CASSHASQGGYEQYF,TGTGCCAGCAGCCATGCATCCCAGGGAGGGTACGAGCAGTACTTC
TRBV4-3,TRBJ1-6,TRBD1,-,CASSRGIGGQRDSPLHF,TGCGCCAGCAGCCGGGGGATTGGGGGACAGCGGGATTCACCCCTCCACTTT
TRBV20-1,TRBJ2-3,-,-,CSASPADTQYF,TGCAGTGCTTCCCCCGCGGATACGCAGTATTTT
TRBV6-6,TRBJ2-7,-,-,CASNKDFTSYEQYF,TGTGCCAGCAACAAGGACTTCACCTCCTACGAGCAGTACTTC
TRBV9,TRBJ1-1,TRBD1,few,CASSVLTGGDTEAFF,TGTGCCAGCAGCGTCCTCACAGGGGGGGACACTGAAGCTTTCTTT
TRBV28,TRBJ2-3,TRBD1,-,CASYRDRGADTQYF,TGTGCCAGTTACCGGGACAGGGGCGCAGATACGCAGTATTTT
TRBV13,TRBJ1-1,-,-,CASSPWGEGAFF,TGTGCCAGCAGCCCTTGGGGGGAGGGAGCTTTCTTT